Below, 17 T cell receptor beta chains from the same sample are listed, as sequenced in a study of cytomegalovirus exposure and HLA in healthy donors. Clones were sequenced by immunoSEQ multiplex PCR, and TCRdb holds only the in-frame ones, with some missing. The table shows 90,000 to 150,000 clones, with 88% occurring only once. Sequenced input: PBMCs. These receptors all come from a woman between 18 and 29 years old in good health and CMV-seropositive.

The chain has TRBV5-4 and TRBJ1-1; D is perhaps TRBD1 (6 bases). Germline V CDR1 and CDR2: SGHNT, YYREEE (reference sequence). The CDR3 extends over 16 amino acids. Trimming pared 3 bases from V and 6 bases from J, leaving 21 bases between. In DNA form, the CDR3 reads TGTGCCAGCAGCTCGACGGGAGGGGGTTTAATTTCTGAAGCTTTCTTT. Residues: CASSSTGGGLISEAFF.

This clone occurred once. The genes are TRBV15 and TRBJ2-3; 7 bases are a match to TRBD2. The CDR3 is 13 residues long. The J segment lost 7 bases and the V segment lost 5 bases, leaving 6 bases of the junction unmatched. Looked up from germline, CDR1 is LNHNV and CDR2 is YYDKDF (reference sequence). In DNA form, the CDR3 reads TGTGCCACCAGCGGCGGGGGACTCAATACGCAGTATTTT. Translation gives CATSGGGLNTQYF.

V and J are TRBV6-5 and TRBJ1-6; 9 nucleotides align to TRBD1. This CDR3 contains 16 residues. J gave up 8 bases and V 2 bases, and 7 bases lay outside the gene matches. The germline CDR1 and CDR2 sequences are MNHEY and SVGAGI. For the CDR3, the DNA is TGTGCCAGCAGTTACCCAGACAGGGGGATTTATTCACCCCTCCACTTT. Residues: CASSYPDRGIYSPLHF.

V and J are TRBV18 and TRBJ2-1; possible D gene TRBD1, 5 bases. Trimming removed 3 bases from V and 16 bases from J, with 16 bases in between. The CDR3 loop spans 12 amino acids. Per germline, CDR1 KGHSH and CDR2 LQKENI. CDR3 loop: CASSPLPWGRFF. The DNA for the CDR3 is TGTGCCAGCTCACCTCTGCCGTGGGGCCGCTTCTTC. Using reference TRBV18 and TRBJ2-1 for the parts outside the CDR3, the full variable domain is NAGVMQNPRHLVRRRGQEARLRCSPMKGHSHVYWYRQLPEEGLKFMVYLQKENIIDESGMPKERFSAEFPKEGPSILRIQQVVRGDSAAYFCASSPLPWGRFFGPGTRLTVL.

This rearrangement joins TRBV11-3 to TRBJ2-2, with TRBD2 identical over 7 bases. The CDR3 is 15 residues long. The junction had 3 bases not matched to a gene; V was cut back by 4 bases and J by 1 base. Germline V gene data show CDR1 as SGHNT and CDR2 as YENEEA. The CDR3 here is CASSSTGGNTGELFF. The CDR3 region has the DNA TGTGCCAGCAGCTCTACGGGGGGGAACACCGGGGAGCTGTTTTTT.

The V call is TRBV4-2, the J call TRBJ2-7; TRBD2 matches at 12 bases. J lost 4 bases, V lost 0 bases, and 7 bases had no gene match. The CDR3 is 17 amino acids. Per germline, CDR1 LGHNA and CDR2 YNFKEQ. The CDR3 region is CASSQEQLAGGLYEQYF. The CDR3 DNA reads TGTGCCAGCAGCCAAGAGCAGCTAGCGGGGGGGCTATACGAGCAGTACTTC.

This chain uses TRBV18 with TRBJ2-3; D unclear. Deletions cut 2 bases from V and 1 base from J, with 10 bases between. Per germline, CDR1 KGHSH and CDR2 LQKENI. This CDR3 is 15 amino acids long. The CDR3 reads CASSPFERGTDTQYF. In DNA form, the CDR3 reads TGTGCCAGCTCACCATTTGAACGGGGCACAGATACGCAGTATTTT. Full variable domain (rest looked up from reference TRBV18 and TRBJ2-3): NAGVMQNPRHLVRRRGQEARLRCSPMKGHSHVYWYRQLPEEGLKFMVYLQKENIIDESGMPKERFSAEFPKEGPSILRIQQVVRGDSAAYFCASSPFERGTDTQYFGPGTRLTVL.

The J gene is TRBJ2-1, the V gene TRBV9; D gene uncertain. This CDR3 spans 16 amino acids. Between the trimmed V and J ends, which lost 2 bases and 0 bases, there was a span of 12 bases. CDR1 is SGDLS, CDR2 YYNGEE, per germline. As DNA, the CDR3 is TGTGCCAGCAGCGTGGTTGGCTCCGCCTCCTACAATGAGCAGTTCTTC. Amino acids: CASSVVGSASYNEQFF.

In DNA form, the CDR3 reads TGTGCCAGCAGCCTAGGACAGGGCCGCCTCTACGAGCAGTACTTC. Its protein product is CASSLGQGRLYEQYF. The chain combines TRBV7-2 with TRBJ2-7; the match to TRBD1 covers 8 bases. The germline V gene encodes CDR1 SGHTA and CDR2 FQGNSA. The CDR3 loop spans 15 amino acids. V gave up 5 bases and J gave up 3 bases; unmatched junction bases: 9. Based on the CDR3 plus reference TRBV7-2 and TRBJ2-7, the full variable domain is GAGVSQSPSNKVTEKGKDVELRCDPISGHTALYWYRQSLGQGLEFLIYFQGNSAPDKSGLPSDRFSAERTGGSVSTLTIQRTQQEDSAVYLCASSLGQGRLYEQYFGPGTRLTVT.

This rearrangement joins TRBV18 to TRBJ2-7; D remains unclear. The V end was cut by 3 bases, the J end by 3 bases, with 6 bases between. CDR1 is KGHSH, CDR2 LQKENI, per germline. The CDR3 covers 12 residues. CDR3 loop: CASSPGYYEQYF. The DNA of the CDR3 is TGTGCCAGCTCACCCGGGTACTACGAGCAGTACTTC.

The rearrangement uses TRBV4-2 and TRBJ2-1, with 8 nucleotides matching TRBD2. This CDR3 region has 17 residues. Trimming took 0 bases from V and 5 from J; bases not matched to a gene: 9. The V gene's germline CDR1 is LGHNA and CDR2 YNFKEQ. Written as DNA, the CDR3 is TGTGCCAGCAGCCAAGATCCCAGCGGGGGATTGAACAATGAGCAGTTCTTC. Its translation: CASSQDPSGGLNNEQFF.

The CDR3 protein is CASSFMRGNTEAFF. CDR3 nucleotides: TGTGCCAGCAGTTTTATGCGGGGGAACACTGAAGCTTTCTTT. The chain has TRBV27 and TRBJ1-1, with D unresolved. V was shortened by 3 bases and J by 1 base, with 9 bases between the two germline ends. The CDR3 runs to 14 residues. Germline CDR1 and CDR2: MNHEY and SMNVEV (reference sequence).

The V gene is TRBV19, the J gene TRBJ1-2; weak D call: TRBD1 (5 bases). This CDR3 is 15 amino acids long. Germline CDR1 is LNHDA and CDR2 is SQIVND (reference sequence). Trimming stripped 5 bases from V and 2 bases from J, with 15 bases between. For the CDR3, the DNA is TGTGCCAGTAGTTTCTCTCGGCGGGACAACTATGGCTACACCTTC. The encoded protein is CASSFSRRDNYGYTF. The whole variable domain, remainder taken from reference TRBV19 and TRBJ1-2, is DGGITQSPKYLFRKEGQNVTLSCEQNLNHDAMYWYRQDPGQGLRLIYYSQIVNDFQKGDIAEGYSVSREKKESFPLTVTSAQKNPTAFYLCASSFSRRDNYGYTFGSGTRLTVV.

The rearrangement links TRBV7-3 to TRBJ2-3; D not resolved. In germline, CDR1 is SGHTA, CDR2 FQGTGA. The CDR3 consists of 14 residues. V lost 2 bases, J lost 1 base, and 7 bases lay in between. The CDR3 spells CASSLLPGTDTQYF. Here the CDR3 DNA reads TGTGCCAGCAGCTTATTGCCGGGCACAGATACGCAGTATTTT.

The V gene is TRBV28, the J gene TRBJ1-5; 7 bases fit TRBD1. V lost 4 bases, J lost 1 base, and 4 bases stayed unmatched. Germline CDR1 and CDR2: MDHEN and SYDVKM. The CDR3 is 15 residues long. CDR3 residues: CASSSRDSSNQPQHF. CDR3 nucleotide sequence: TGTGCCAGCAGTTCTAGGGACAGCAGCAATCAGCCCCAGCATTTT.

The chain combines TRBV5-1 with TRBJ1-2, with 11 bases matching TRBD1. Germline trimming cut 5 bases from V and 4 bases from J; bases unmatched to any gene: 7. CDR3 length equals 15 residues. The germline V gene has CDR1 SGHRS and CDR2 YFSETQ. This CDR3 reads CASRRDRGALYGYTF. The CDR3 bases are TGCGCCAGCAGACGGGACAGGGGGGCCCTCTATGGCTACACCTTC. The full variable domain, its missing parts supplied by reference TRBV5-1 and TRBJ1-2, is KAGVTQTPRYLIKTRGQQVTLSCSPISGHRSVSWYQQTPGQGLQFLFEYFSETQRNKGNFPGRFSGRQFSNSRSEMNVSTLELGDSALYLCASRRDRGALYGYTFGSGTRLTVV.

V gene TRBV5-1 combines with J gene TRBJ2-6, with 8 positions matching TRBD1. Trimming cost V 0 bases and J 3 bases; bases outside gene matches: 5. CDR1 and CDR2 (germline): SGHRS, YFSETQ. This CDR3 is built from 17 residues. The CDR3 sequence: CASSLGAGGGGANVLTF. CDR3 in DNA: TGCGCCAGCAGCTTGGGGGCAGGGGGCGGTGGGGCCAACGTCCTGACTTTC.